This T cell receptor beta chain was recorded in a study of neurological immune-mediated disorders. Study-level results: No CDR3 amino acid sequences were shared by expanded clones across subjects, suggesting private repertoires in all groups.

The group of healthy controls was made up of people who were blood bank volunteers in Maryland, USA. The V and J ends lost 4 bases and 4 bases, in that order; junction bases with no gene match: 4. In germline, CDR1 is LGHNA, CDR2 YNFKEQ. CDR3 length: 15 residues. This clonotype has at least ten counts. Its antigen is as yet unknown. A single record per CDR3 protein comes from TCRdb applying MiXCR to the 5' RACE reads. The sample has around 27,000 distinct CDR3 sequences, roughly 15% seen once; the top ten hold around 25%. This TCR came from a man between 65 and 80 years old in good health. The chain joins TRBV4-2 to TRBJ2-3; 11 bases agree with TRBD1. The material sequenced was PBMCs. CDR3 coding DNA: TGTGCCAGCAGCCCCAAGGGACAGGGGGCAGATACGCAGTATTTT. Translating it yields CASSPKGQGADTQYF.